Presented here are 8 T cell receptor beta chains from one specimen sequenced in a study of T cell repertoires in cytomegalovirus infection. Their recognized antigens are unknown. TCRdb redid the calling of the reads with MiXCR, one entry per CDR3 protein. The table records around 900,000 distinct CDR3 sequences, approximately 31% of them present only once. The input for sequencing was cultured CD8+ T cells from PBMCs, taken from culture after CMV antigen stimulation. Receptors originate from a human donor in good health (CMV status not recorded). Some clones in this sample may be carry-over from other donors' samples.

The CDR3 is CASSFTVFYEQYF. CDR3 bases: TGCGCCAGCAGCTTCACGGTTTTTTACGAGCAGTACTTC. The chain recombines TRBV5-1 with TRBJ2-7; unclear D gene. CDR1 is SGHRS and CDR2 is YFSETQ in the germline V gene. There are 13 residues in the CDR3. The V end was cut by 2 bases, the J end by 4 bases, with 10 bases between. Full variable domain (missing parts from reference TRBV5-1 and TRBJ2-7): KAGVTQTPRYLIKTRGQQVTLSCSPISGHRSVSWYQQTPGQGLQFLFEYFSETQRNKGNFPGRFSGRQFSNSRSEMNVSTLELGDSALYLCASSFTVFYEQYFGPGTRLTVT.

This clonotype was seen only a few times. The rearrangement uses TRBV19 and TRBJ2-5, with 7 bases matching TRBD1. Losses at the gene ends were 4 bases for V and 4 bases for J; bases not matched to a gene: 0. Germline CDR1 reads LNHDA; CDR2 reads SQIVND (reference sequence). The CDR3 consists of 12 residues. The CDR3 DNA follows: TGTGCCAGTAGTAGGGACAGAGAGACCCAGTACTTC. Its translation is CASSRDRETQYF. The whole variable domain, remainder taken from reference TRBV19 and TRBJ2-5, is DGGITQSPKYLFRKEGQNVTLSCEQNLNHDAMYWYRQDPGQGLRLIYYSQIVNDFQKGDIAEGYSVSREKKESFPLTVTSAQKNPTAFYLCASSRDRETQYFGPGTRLLVL.

The chain is built from TRBV4-1 and TRBJ2-1; 7 positions match TRBD2. From germline, CDR1 is MGHRA and CDR2 YSYEKL. There are 17 residues in the CDR3. The V and J ends lost 3 bases and 1 base, in that order; junction bases with no gene match: 9. The CDR3 nucleotides are TGCGCCAGCAGCCATGAGATGTCTAGCGGATCCTACAATGAGCAGTTCTTC. This codes for CASSHEMSSGSYNEQFF.

This clonotype was counted a few times. V gene TRBV4-1 combines with J gene TRBJ1-4; D not resolved. The CDR3 runs 14 residues. Germline V lookup: CDR1 MGHRA, CDR2 YSYEKL. V was trimmed by 1 base and J by 5 bases, leaving 8 bases between them. This CDR3 reads CASSQVGRNEKLFF. In DNA form, the CDR3 reads TGCGCCAGCAGCCAAGTTGGCCGAAATGAAAAACTGTTTTTT.

The rearrangement uses TRBV4-3 and TRBJ1-6, with D uncertain. The CDR3 has 17 residues. Per the germline V gene, CDR1 is LGHNA and CDR2 is YSLEER. V was trimmed by 1 base and J by 0 bases, leaving 10 bases between them. The CDR3 DNA is TGCGCCAGCAGCCAAGTCGCCCGGGCCTCCTATAATTCACCCCTCCACTTT. Protein: CASSQVARASYNSPLHF.

This chain joins TRBV4-3 and TRBJ2-2; unclear D gene. Trimming stripped 6 bases from V and 1 base from J, with 9 bases between. Germline values: CDR1 LGHNA, CDR2 YSLEER. The CDR3 totals 14 residues. The DNA of the CDR3 is TGCGCCAGCAGAGATTGGTGGAACACCGGGGAGCTGTTTTTT. It codes for CASRDWWNTGELFF.

There are many counts of this clonotype. This chain links TRBV7-6 with TRBJ2-3; TRBD2 might be the D (7 bases). CDR1 and CDR2 from the germline V gene are SGHVS and FNYEAQ. V lost 5 bases and J 0 bases, leaving 15 bases between the germline ends. CDR3 size: 16 residues. The CDR3 coding sequence is TGTGCCAGCAGCGCCGGGGCGGGGGCTAGCACAGATACGCAGTATTTT. It yields the protein CASSAGAGASTDTQYF.

This clonotype was seen a single time. Written as DNA, the CDR3 is TGCAGTGCGATCGGACTCACCCTCTACGAGCAGTACGTC. This gives the protein CSAIGLTLYEQYV. The chain is built from TRBV20-1 and TRBJ2-7, with D possibly TRBD2 on 5 matching bases. This CDR3 comprises 13 residues. CDR1 and CDR2 (germline): DFQATT, SNEGSKA (reference sequence). Trimming cost V 6 bases and J 3 bases, with 15 bases left between them.